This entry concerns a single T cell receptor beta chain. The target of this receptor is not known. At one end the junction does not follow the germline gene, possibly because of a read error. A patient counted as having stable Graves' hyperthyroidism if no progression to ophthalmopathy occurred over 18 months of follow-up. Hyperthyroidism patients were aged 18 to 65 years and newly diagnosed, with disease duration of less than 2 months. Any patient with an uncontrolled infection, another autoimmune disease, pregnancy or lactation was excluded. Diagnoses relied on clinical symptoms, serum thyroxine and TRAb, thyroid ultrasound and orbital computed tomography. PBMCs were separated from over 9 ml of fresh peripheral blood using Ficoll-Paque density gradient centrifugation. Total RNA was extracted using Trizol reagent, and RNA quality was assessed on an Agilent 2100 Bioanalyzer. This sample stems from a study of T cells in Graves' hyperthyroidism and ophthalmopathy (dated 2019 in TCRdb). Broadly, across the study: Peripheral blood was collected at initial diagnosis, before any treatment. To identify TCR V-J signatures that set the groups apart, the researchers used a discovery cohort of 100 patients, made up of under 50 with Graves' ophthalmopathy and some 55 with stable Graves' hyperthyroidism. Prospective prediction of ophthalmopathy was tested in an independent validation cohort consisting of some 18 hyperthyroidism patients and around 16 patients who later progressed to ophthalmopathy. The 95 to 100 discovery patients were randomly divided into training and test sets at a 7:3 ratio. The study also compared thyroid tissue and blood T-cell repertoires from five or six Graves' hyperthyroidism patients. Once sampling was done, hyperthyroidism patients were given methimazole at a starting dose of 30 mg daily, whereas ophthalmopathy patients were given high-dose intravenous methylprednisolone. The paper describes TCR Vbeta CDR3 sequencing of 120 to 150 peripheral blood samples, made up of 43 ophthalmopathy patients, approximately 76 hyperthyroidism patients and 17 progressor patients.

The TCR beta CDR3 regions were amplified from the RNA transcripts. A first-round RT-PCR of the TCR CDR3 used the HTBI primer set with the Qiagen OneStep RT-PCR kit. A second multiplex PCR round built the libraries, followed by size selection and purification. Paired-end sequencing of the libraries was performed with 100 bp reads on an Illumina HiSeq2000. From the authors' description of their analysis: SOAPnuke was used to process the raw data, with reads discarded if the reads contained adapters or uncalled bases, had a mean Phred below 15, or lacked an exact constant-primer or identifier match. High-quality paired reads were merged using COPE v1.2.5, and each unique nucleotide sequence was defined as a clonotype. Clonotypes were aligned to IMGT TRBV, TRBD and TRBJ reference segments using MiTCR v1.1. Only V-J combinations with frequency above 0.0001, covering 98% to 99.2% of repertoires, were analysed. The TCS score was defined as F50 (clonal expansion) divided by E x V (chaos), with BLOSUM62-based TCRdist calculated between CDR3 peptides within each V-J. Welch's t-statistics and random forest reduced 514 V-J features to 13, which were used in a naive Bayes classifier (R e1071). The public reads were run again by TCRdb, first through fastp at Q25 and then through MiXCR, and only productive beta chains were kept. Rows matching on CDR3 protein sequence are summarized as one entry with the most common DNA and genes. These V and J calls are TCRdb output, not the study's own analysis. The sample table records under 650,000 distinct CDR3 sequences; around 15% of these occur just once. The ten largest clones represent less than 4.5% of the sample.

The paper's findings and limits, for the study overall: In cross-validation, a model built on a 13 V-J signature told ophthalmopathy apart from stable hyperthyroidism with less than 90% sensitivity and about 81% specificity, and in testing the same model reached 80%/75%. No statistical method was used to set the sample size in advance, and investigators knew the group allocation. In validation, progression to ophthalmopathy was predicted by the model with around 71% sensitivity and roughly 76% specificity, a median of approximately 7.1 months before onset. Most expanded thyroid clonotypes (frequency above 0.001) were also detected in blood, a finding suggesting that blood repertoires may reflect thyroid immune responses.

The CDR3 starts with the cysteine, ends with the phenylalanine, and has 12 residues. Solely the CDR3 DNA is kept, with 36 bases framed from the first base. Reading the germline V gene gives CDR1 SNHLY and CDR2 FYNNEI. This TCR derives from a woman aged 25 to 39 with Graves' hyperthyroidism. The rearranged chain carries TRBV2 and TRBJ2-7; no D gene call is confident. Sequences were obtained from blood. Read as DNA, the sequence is TGTGTCAGCACGGCAGACTCCTACGAGCAGTACTTC. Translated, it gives CVSTADSYEQYF.